This T cell receptor beta chain was sequenced in a study of cytomegalovirus exposure and HLA in healthy donors. The CDR3 is made up of 18 amino acids. From germline, CDR1 is SEHNR and CDR2 FQNEAQ (reference sequence). V shed 2 bases, J shed 6 bases, and the junction held 9 bases outside the gene matches. PCR amplification relied on 60 Vbeta primers (plus 13 Jbeta primers). TCRdb keeps only in-frame clones here, not all; method: immunoSEQ multiplex PCR. The sample lists about 62,000 clones; less than 85% were seen once. The sequencing input was PBMCs. J is TRBJ2-2 and V is TRBV7-9; 13 nucleotides match TRBD2. This clonotype originated in a woman aged 25-40 years in good health and CMV-seronegative. The CDR3 spells CASSLTGPGLAGPGELFF. The DNA of the CDR3 is TGTGCCAGCAGCTTAACGGGACCGGGACTAGCGGGACCCGGGGAGCTGTTTTTT.